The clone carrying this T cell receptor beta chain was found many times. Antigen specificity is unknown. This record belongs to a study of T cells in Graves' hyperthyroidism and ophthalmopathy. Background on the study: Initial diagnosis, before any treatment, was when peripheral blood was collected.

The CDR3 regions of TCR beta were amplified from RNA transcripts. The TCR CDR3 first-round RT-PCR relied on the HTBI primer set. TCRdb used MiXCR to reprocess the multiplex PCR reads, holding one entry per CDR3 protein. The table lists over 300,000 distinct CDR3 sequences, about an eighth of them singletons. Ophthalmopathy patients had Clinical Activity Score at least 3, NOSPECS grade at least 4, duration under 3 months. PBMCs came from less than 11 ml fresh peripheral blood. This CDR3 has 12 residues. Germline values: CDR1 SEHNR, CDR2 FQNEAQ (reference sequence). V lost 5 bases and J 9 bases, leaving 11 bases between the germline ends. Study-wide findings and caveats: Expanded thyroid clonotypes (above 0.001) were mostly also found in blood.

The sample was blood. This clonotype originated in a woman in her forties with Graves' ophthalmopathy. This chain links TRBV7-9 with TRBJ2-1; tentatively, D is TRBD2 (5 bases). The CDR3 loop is CASSLGAVEQFF. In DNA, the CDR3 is TGTGCCAGCAGCCTTGGAGCGGTTGAGCAGTTCTTC.